The 30 T cell receptor beta chains reported below all come from one sample, sequenced in a study of spatial heterogeneity in lung cancer. Described time point: sample taken at primary tumor resection. TCRdb independently ran MiXCR on the 5' RACE reads; one entry per CDR3 protein. The table shows roughly 39,000 distinct CDR3 sequences, with around 7.5% occurring only once. Sequencing used PBMCs, obtained at surgery. These receptor sequences come from a male donor with early-stage non-small cell lung cancer.

Many counts were recorded for this clonotype. J is TRBJ1-1 and V is TRBV6-2 or TRBV6-3; D call uncertain. CDR1 and CDR2 from the germline V gene are MNHEY and SVGEGT. V was trimmed by 6 bases and J by 4 bases, leaving 9 bases between them. The CDR3 loop spans 12 amino acids. CDR3 nucleotides: TGTGCCAGCAGACCTCGGGGCACTGAAGCTTTCTTT. This encodes CASRPRGTEAFF.

This clonotype appeared once. The chain joins TRBV7-2 to TRBJ2-3; TRBD2 matches at 8 bases. The CDR3 sequence is 16 residues long. V shed 1 base and J 6 bases; nucleotides not matched to a gene: 9. Per germline, CDR1 SGHTA and CDR2 FQGNSA. DNA for the CDR3: TGTGCCAGCAGCTTAGTTAGCGGGGTCTCAGAGGATACGCAGTATTTT. This codes for CASSLVSGVSEDTQYF.

This clonotype has a handful of counts. This chain joins TRBV18 and TRBJ2-7, with TRBD1 matching over 7 bases. There are 14 residues in the CDR3. With 3 bases clipped from V and 1 base from J, the junction kept 3 bases outside the gene matches. Germline assignment: CDR1 KGHSH and CDR2 LQKENI. The CDR3 is CASSPDRQSYEQYF. CDR3 nucleotide sequence: TGTGCCAGCTCACCGGACAGGCAATCCTACGAGCAGTACTTC.

This clonotype was detected a few times. This sequence joins TRBV6-4 and TRBJ1-1; 9 bases map to TRBD1. CDR3 size: 14 residues. V trimming: 4 bases; J trimming: 10 bases; junction bases outside the gene matches: 10. In germline, CDR1 is MRHNA, CDR2 SNTAGT. The CDR3 region is CASSVLSGTGRAFF. The CDR3 nucleotides read TGTGCCAGCAGTGTTCTTTCCGGGACAGGGCGAGCTTTCTTT.

The genes are TRBV4-3 and TRBJ2-1; 11 bases line up with TRBD2. J was trimmed by 6 bases and V by 2 bases; bases with no gene match: 9. The germline gives CDR1 LGHNA, CDR2 YSLEER. The length of the CDR3 is 17 residues. The CDR3: CASSQRSRLAGLNEQFF. The CDR3 region has the DNA TGCGCCAGCAGCCAAAGAAGTCGACTAGCGGGGCTCAATGAGCAGTTCTTC.

This clonotype is deemed large. In DNA, the CDR3 is TGCGCCAGCAGCCACTCTTCGGTTTATAATTCACCCCTCCACTTT. It yields the protein CASSHSSVYNSPLHF. The V gene is TRBV4-1, the J gene TRBJ1-6; D gene uncertain. The CDR3 length is 15 residues. V was shortened by 3 bases and J by 4 bases, with 10 bases between the two germline ends. Germline V lookup: CDR1 MGHRA, CDR2 YSYEKL.

This clonotype came up many times. The V and J genes are TRBV12-3 or TRBV12-4 and TRBJ2-7; D might be TRBD2 (5 bases). V was cut by 0 bases and J by 7 bases, with 10 bases left in between. The CDR3 loop spans 13 amino acids. CDR3 in amino acids: CASSLAGNWEQYF. The CDR3 DNA sequence: TGTGCCAGCAGTTTAGCCGGGAACTGGGAGCAGTACTTC.

This clonotype was detected once. A read error may be the cause here, since a much bigger clone is one base away. This sequence joins TRBV20-1 and TRBJ2-2; 9 nucleotides match TRBD2. The length of the CDR3 is 15 residues. CDR1 and CDR2 from the germline V gene are DFQATT and SNEGSKA (reference sequence). V trimming: 5 bases; J trimming: 4 bases; junction bases outside the gene matches: 8. The CDR3 nucleotides read TGCAGTGCTGGAATAGCGGGAGAGGGCACCGGGGAGCTGTTTTTT. This encodes CSAGIAGEGTGELFF.

The chain joins TRBV19 to TRBJ1-1, with D hard to call. Germline values: CDR1 LNHDA, CDR2 SQIVND (reference sequence). The CDR3 spans 14 residues. V lost 4 bases and J 6 bases, leaving 15 bases between the germline ends. CDR3 amino acids: CASSRQPGSAEAFF. In DNA, the CDR3 is TGTGCCAGTAGTAGGCAACCCGGGTCGGCTGAAGCTTTCTTT.

There are a few counts of this clonotype. The chain couples TRBV6-2 or TRBV6-3 to TRBJ1-5; 7 positions agree with TRBD1. Unmatched junction bases numbered 7, after V lost 2 bases and J lost 6 bases. This CDR3 contains 15 residues. CDR1 and CDR2 (germline): MNHEY, SVGEGT. The DNA of the CDR3 is TGTGCCAGCAGTTACACGACAGGGTTTGGTCAGCCCCAGCATTTT. This encodes CASSYTTGFGQPQHF.

The rearrangement joins TRBV6-1 to TRBJ2-7; D gene unclear. Trimming pared 6 bases from V and 3 bases from J, leaving 3 bases between. The V gene's germline CDR1 is MNHNS and CDR2 SASEGT. The length of the CDR3 is 10 residues. The CDR3 protein is CASSHYEQYF. The DNA of the CDR3 is TGTGCCAGCAGCCACTACGAGCAGTACTTC.

The table lists this clonotype with many counts. The chain combines TRBV29-1 with TRBJ1-1; D unclear. The CDR3 runs 13 residues. The V gene lost 4 bases and the J gene lost 1 base, with 10 bases spanning the gap. Germline V gene data show CDR1 as SQVTM and CDR2 as ANQGSEA. This CDR3 is CSVVPLGNTEAFF. DNA for the CDR3: TGCAGCGTTGTCCCTCTGGGGAACACTGAAGCTTTCTTT. Full variable domain (missing parts from reference TRBV29-1 and TRBJ1-1): SAVISQKPSRDICQRGTSLTIQCQVDSQVTMMFWYRQQPGQSLTLIATANQGSEATYESGFVIDKFPISRPNLTFSTLTVSNMSPEDSSIYLCSVVPLGNTEAFFGQGTRLTVV.

This clonotype is medium-sized. The chain recombines TRBV27 with TRBJ2-1, with unresolved D. Deletions cut 7 bases from V and 3 bases from J, with 19 bases between. CDR1 MNHEY and CDR2 SMNVEV come from the germline V gene (reference sequence). The CDR3 covers 16 residues. CDR3: CASKASMGRYYNEQFF. CDR3 bases: TGTGCCAGCAAGGCCTCAATGGGTCGTTACTACAATGAGCAGTTCTTC.

This clonotype was recorded at least ten times. The chain employs TRBV6-5 and TRBJ2-2, with 10 bases fitting TRBD1. The V gene's germline CDR1 is MNHEY and CDR2 SVGAGI. The CDR3 spans 17 residues. V trimming: 5 bases; J trimming: 6 bases; junction bases outside the gene matches: 12. CDR3 DNA sequence: TGTGCCAGCAGTCACAACAGGGGACAGGGGAGATCCGGGGAGCTGTTTTTT. Amino acids: CASSHNRGQGRSGELFF.

This clonotype has at least ten counts. J is TRBJ2-3 and V is TRBV5-5; D is ambiguous. The V end lost 2 bases, the J end lost 1 base, and 11 bases lay between the germline ends. Germline assignment: CDR1 SGHKS and CDR2 YYEKEE (reference sequence). The CDR3 extends over 15 amino acids. The CDR3 DNA follows: TGTGCCAGCAGCTTCAGGTTTCAGGGCACAGATACGCAGTATTTT. As protein: CASSFRFQGTDTQYF.

This clonotype showed up many times. The J gene is TRBJ1-5, the V gene TRBV2; D perhaps matches TRBD1 (6 bases). This CDR3 has 14 residues. V was shortened by 3 bases and J by 4 bases, with 10 bases between the two germline ends. Looked up from germline, CDR1 is SNHLY and CDR2 is FYNNEI. In DNA form, the CDR3 reads TGTGCCAGCAGTGATGGGCAGGGGAATCAGCCCCAGCATTTT. Translation gives CASSDGQGNQPQHF.

This clonotype has ten or more counts. V is TRBV3-1 and J is TRBJ2-1, with TRBD2 identical over 12 bases. Trimming at V came to 4 bases and at J to 7 bases, leaving 5 bases not matched to a gene. CDR3 length equals 15 residues. Germline CDR1 is LGHDT and CDR2 is YNNKEL (reference sequence). CDR3 in DNA: TGTGCCAGCAGCCGCGGACTAGCGGGGTGGAATGAGCAGTTCTTC. The encoded protein is CASSRGLAGWNEQFF.

The chain has TRBV4-3 and TRBJ1-3; no reliable D call. This CDR3 comprises 16 residues. Germline-derived CDR1 and CDR2 are LGHNA and YSLEER. V was clipped by 1 base and J by 0 bases, with 10 bases between them. CDR3 bases: TGCGCCAGCAGCCAAGTTATCAGCGCCTCTGGAAACACCATATATTTT. The encoded protein is CASSQVISASGNTIYF.

This clonotype was counted many times. CDR3 nucleotide sequence: TGTGCCAGCAGTGAACAGGGGTTCAATGAGCAGTTCTTC. Residues: CASSEQGFNEQFF. The gene calls are TRBV2 and TRBJ2-1; a possible D gene is TRBD1 (6 bases). This CDR3 spans 13 amino acids. Trimming took off 2 bases at V and 6 bases at J, with 8 bases between the two ends. The germline CDR1 and CDR2 sequences are SNHLY and FYNNEI.

The table lists this clonotype with many counts. The chain uses TRBV10-3 and TRBJ2-5; D is possibly TRBD1 or TRBD2 (5 bases each). CDR3 length: 14 amino acids. Trimming cost V 0 bases and J 8 bases, with 13 bases left between them. The germline V gene encodes CDR1 ENHRY and CDR2 SYGVKD. CDR3 in amino acids: CAISESRGARTQYF. The CDR3 DNA sequence: TGTGCCATCAGTGAGTCGAGGGGAGCGAGAACCCAGTACTTC.

This clonotype was seen many times. The genes are TRBV24-1 and TRBJ2-3; 8 positions match TRBD1. V trimming: 4 bases; J trimming: 0 bases; junction bases outside the gene matches: 8. The CDR3 is 17 residues long. Germline CDR1 KGHDR, CDR2 SFDVKD. The CDR3 reads CATSESTTGGSTDTQYF. Written as DNA, the CDR3 is TGTGCCACCAGTGAGTCTACTACAGGGGGGAGCACAGATACGCAGTATTTT.

This clonotype came up a few times. V gene TRBV7-2 combines with J gene TRBJ1-2; maybe TRBD1 (5 bases). The length of the CDR3 is 14 residues. Trimming shortened V by 1 base and J by 4 bases, and 10 bases separated the two germline ends. Germline CDR1 reads SGHTA; CDR2 reads FQGNSA. CDR3 coding DNA: TGTGCCAGCAGCTTAGATCAGGGTGGCTATGGCTACACCTTC. Translated: CASSLDQGGYGYTF.

The table lists this clonotype with many counts. V and J are TRBV12-3 or TRBV12-4 and TRBJ2-5; TRBD2 matches at 7 bases. The CDR3 has 19 amino acids. The ends lost 4 bases at V and 2 bases at J; junction bases unmatched: 19. CDR3 DNA sequence: TGTGCCAGCAGTTCTTACCCCTACCTGACTAGCCCAGGACAAGAGACCCAGTACTTC. It codes for CASSSYPYLTSPGQETQYF.

This clonotype was seen at least ten times. The gene calls are TRBV5-4 and TRBJ2-2; TRBD1 might be the D (6 bases). Deletions cut 0 bases from V and 4 bases from J, with 10 bases between. In germline, CDR1 is SGHNT, CDR2 YYREEE (reference sequence). The CDR3 is 15 amino acids. The DNA for the CDR3 is TGTGCCAGCAGCTTGGTTGGGACAAGCACCGGGGAGCTGTTTTTT. Amino acids: CASSLVGTSTGELFF.

This clonotype has a handful of counts. The V call is TRBV9, the J call TRBJ2-1; 7 bases line up with TRBD2. The CDR3 loop spans 15 amino acids. Trimming cost V 3 bases and J 6 bases; bases outside gene matches: 9. Germline-derived CDR1 and CDR2 are SGDLS and YYNGEE. CDR3 nucleotide sequence: TGTGCCAGCAGCGCCCCCAGGGAGGGAGGCAATGAGCAGTTCTTC. It translates to CASSAPREGGNEQFF.

The table lists this clonotype with many counts. The chain combines TRBV15 with TRBJ2-1, with 8 bases identical to TRBD1. CDR1 and CDR2 (germline): LNHNV, YYDKDF (reference sequence). The ends lost 5 bases at V and 0 bases at J; junction bases unmatched: 3. This CDR3 region has 15 residues. The CDR3 protein is CATSRDRGSYNEQFF. The CDR3 region has the DNA TGTGCCACCAGCCGCGACAGGGGCTCCTACAATGAGCAGTTCTTC.

A note on this clonotype: Just one base apart from a much larger clone, this may be a read error. V and J are TRBV5-6 and TRBJ2-3; TRBD1 matches 9 bases. Germline V CDR1 and CDR2: SGHDT, YYEEEE. This CDR3 has 15 residues. The CDR3 protein is CPSSFFGQGTDTQYF. CDR3 in DNA: TGTCCCAGCAGCTTTTTCGGACAGGGGACAGATACGCAGTATTTT. The full variable domain, completed using reference TRBV5-6 and TRBJ2-3, is DAGVTQSPTHLIKTRGQQVTLRCSPKSGHDTVSWYQQALGQGPQFIFQYYEEEERQRGNFPDRFSGHQFPNYSSELNVNALLLGDSALYLCPSSFFGQGTDTQYFGPGTRLTVL.

This clonotype was detected many times. This chain uses TRBV5-1 with TRBJ1-5; unclear D gene. Per germline, CDR1 SGHRS and CDR2 YFSETQ. The length of the CDR3 is 15 residues. Trimming shortened V by 4 bases and J by 0 bases, and 11 bases separated the two germline ends. The CDR3 coding sequence is TGCGCCAGCAGCACGGACGGGTATAGCAATCAGCCCCAGCATTTT. It codes for CASSTDGYSNQPQHF.

This clonotype occurred many times. The chain is built from TRBV7-2 and TRBJ2-3, with TRBD2 matching over 7 bases. Trimming took 4 bases from V and 0 from J; bases not matched to a gene: 4. Germline-derived CDR1 and CDR2 are SGHTA and FQGNSA. The CDR3 totals 15 residues. The CDR3 bases are TGTGCCAGCAGCTCCCCAGCGGGGAGCACAGATACGCAGTATTTT. Protein product: CASSSPAGSTDTQYF.

This clonotype was observed a handful of times. Here the CDR3 DNA reads TGTGCCAGCAGCTCTCCTGGGACTAGCGGGAGAGACGAGCAGTACGTC. Protein: CASSSPGTSGRDEQYV. This chain links TRBV7-3 with TRBJ2-7, with 14 bases that match TRBD2. Germline CDR1 is SGHTA and CDR2 is FQGTGA. The CDR3 totals 16 residues. V was pared by 4 bases and J by 5 bases, with 7 bases of the junction left unmatched.